The T cell receptor beta chain under discussion was sequenced for a study of blood T cell repertoires in COVID-19. Profiled with immunoSEQ multiplex PCR; TCRdb holds only in-frame clones, not every one. This table has 300,000 or so clones, around 92% appearing once. The trim removed 3 bases at V and 0 bases at J, leaving 13 bases unmatched. The germline V gene has CDR1 ENHRY and CDR2 SYGVKD. CDR3 length: 19 amino acids. The TCR was taken from a man younger than 30 who had recovered from COVID-19. Specimen: peripheral blood. The chain carries TRBV10-3 and TRBJ1-4; 7 bases fit TRBD1. CDR3 nucleotides: TGTGCCATCAGTGATAGGGACAGTGCGATGGGCACAACTAATGAAAAACTGTTTTTT. It is translated as CAISDRDSAMGTTNEKLFF.